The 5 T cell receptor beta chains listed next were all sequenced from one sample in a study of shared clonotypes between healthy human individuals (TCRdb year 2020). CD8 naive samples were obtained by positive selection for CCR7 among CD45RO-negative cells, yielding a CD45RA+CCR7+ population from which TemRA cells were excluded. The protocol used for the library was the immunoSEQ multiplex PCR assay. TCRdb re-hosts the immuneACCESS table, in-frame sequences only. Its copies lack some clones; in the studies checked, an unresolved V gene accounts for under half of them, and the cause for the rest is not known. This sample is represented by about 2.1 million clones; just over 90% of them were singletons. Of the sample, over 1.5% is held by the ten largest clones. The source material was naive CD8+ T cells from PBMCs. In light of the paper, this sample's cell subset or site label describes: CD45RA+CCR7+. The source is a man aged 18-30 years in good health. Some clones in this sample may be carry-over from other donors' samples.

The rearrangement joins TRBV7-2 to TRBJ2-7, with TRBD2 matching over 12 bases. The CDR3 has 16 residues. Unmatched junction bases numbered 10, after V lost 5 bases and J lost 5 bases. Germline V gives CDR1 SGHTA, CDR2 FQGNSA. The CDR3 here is CASSRRLAGEWHEQYF. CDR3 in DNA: TGTGCCAGCAGCAGAAGACTAGCGGGAGAATGGCACGAGCAGTACTTC.

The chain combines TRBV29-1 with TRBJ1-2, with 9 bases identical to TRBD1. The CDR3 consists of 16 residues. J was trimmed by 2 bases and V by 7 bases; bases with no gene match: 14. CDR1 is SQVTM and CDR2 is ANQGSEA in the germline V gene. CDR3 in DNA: TGCAGCGGCGGGACAGGGCATACAAATTCAAACTATGGCTACACCTTC. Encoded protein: CSGGTGHTNSNYGYTF.

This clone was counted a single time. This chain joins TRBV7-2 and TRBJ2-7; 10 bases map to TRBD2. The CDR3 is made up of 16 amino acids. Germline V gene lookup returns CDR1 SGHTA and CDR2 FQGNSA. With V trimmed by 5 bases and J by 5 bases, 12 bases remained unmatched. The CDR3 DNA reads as TGTGCCAGCAGCCTCGGGGCTAGCGGGAGTGAAAACGAGCAGTACTTC. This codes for CASSLGASGSENEQYF.

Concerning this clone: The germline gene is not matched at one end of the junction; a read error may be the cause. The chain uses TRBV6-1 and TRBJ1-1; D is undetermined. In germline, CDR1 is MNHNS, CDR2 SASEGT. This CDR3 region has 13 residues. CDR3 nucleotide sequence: TGTGCCAGCAGGGAAGACGGTGGGACTGAAGCTTTCTTT. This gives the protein CASREDGGTEAFF.

The CDR3 coding sequence is TGTGCCATCACCCCTAGCGGGAGCTACGAGCAGTACTTC. It encodes CAITPSGSYEQYF. The chain employs TRBV10-3 and TRBJ2-7; TRBD2 aligns across 10 bases. Trimming at V came to 7 bases and at J to 3 bases, leaving 3 bases not matched to a gene. The CDR3 is 13 amino acids. The germline CDR1 and CDR2 sequences are ENHRY and SYGVKD.